This T cell receptor beta chain was profiled in a study of shared clonotypes between healthy human individuals. Clones were read by immunoSEQ multiplex PCR, and TCRdb kept only the in-frame ones, dropping some. Of 1.5 million to 2.5 million clones listed, approximately 95% are singletons. Between the trimmed V and J ends, which lost 1 base and 5 bases, there was a span of 9 bases. The CDR3 has 13 amino acids. Looked up from germline, CDR1 is MGHRA and CDR2 is YSYEKL. Naive CD8 cells comprised CD45RO-negative, CCR7-positively selected cells, excluding terminally differentiated effector memory CD45RA+ cells.

The sample consisted of naive CD8+ T cells sorted from blood. The gene calls are TRBV4-1 and TRBJ2-7; no definite D call. The TCR was taken from a man younger than 35 in good health. The CDR3 bases are TGCGCCAGCAGCCAAGTTGTGAGGAACGAGCAGTACTTC. Translation gives CASSQVVRNEQYF.